This section outlines one T cell receptor beta chain sequence together with its context. This sample was included in a study of blood T cell repertoires in COVID-19. About the research overall: Acute and convalescent COVID-19 samples came from the United States, Italy and Spain.

Generated by immunoSEQ multiplex PCR, the TCRdb table keeps only in-frame clones and is missing some. The data hold roughly 120,000 clones, with about three quarters observed a single time. The CDR3 extends over 12 amino acids. V gave up 4 bases and J gave up 9 bases, with 9 bases separating them. Per the germline V gene, CDR1 is KGHDR and CDR2 is SFDVKD. V is TRBV24-1 and J is TRBJ2-1, with a weak D call TRBD2 (5 bases). Sequenced sample: peripheral blood. This sequence originates from a woman older than 75 with active or convalescent COVID-19. CDR3 protein: CATSEYEGEQFF. CDR3 bases: TGTGCCACCAGTGAATACGAGGGTGAGCAGTTCTTC.